These 24 T cell receptor beta chains originate from one sample sequenced in a study of cytomegalovirus exposure and HLA in healthy donors. With 60 Vbeta and 13 Jbeta primers, the PCR was carried out. Produced via immunoSEQ multiplex PCR; TCRdb's table is partial and in-frame only. The table has 40,000 to 55,000 clones, around 58% seen once. The sequenced sample was PBMCs. The origin of the receptors is a man in his sixties in good health and CMV-seropositive.

The chain is built from TRBV5-4 and TRBJ1-3; no clear D gene. With 4 bases removed from V and 8 bases from J, the gap between germline ends came to 13 bases. The CDR3 loop spans 13 amino acids. Looked up from germline, CDR1 is SGHNT and CDR2 is YYREEE (reference sequence). The CDR3 DNA sequence: TGTGCCAGCAGCATGGGCCCGCGGGACACCATATATTTT. Translating it yields CASSMGPRDTIYF. Full variable domain (rest looked up from reference TRBV5-4 and TRBJ1-3): ETGVTQSPTHLIKTRGQQVTLRCSSQSGHNTVSWYQQALGQGPQFIFQYYREEENGRGNFPPRFSGLQFPNYSSELNVNALELDDSALYLCASSMGPRDTIYFGEGSWLTVV.

CDR3 loop: CACTGQGIEQYF. CDR3 nucleotides: TGTGCCTGCACGGGACAGGGCATCGAGCAGTACTTC. The rearrangement joins TRBV30 to TRBJ2-5; 9 bases are a match to TRBD1. TRBJ2-7 matches the DNA end more closely, so the J call is doubtful. Germline CDR1 and CDR2: GTSNPN and SVGIG (reference sequence). The CDR3 is made up of 12 amino acids.

The CDR3 nucleotides read TGTGCCAGCAGCAATAGCGGGAGCACAGATACGCAGTATTTT. It specifies CASSNSGSTDTQYF. The chain joins TRBV28 to TRBJ2-3; 7 nucleotides line up with TRBD2. This CDR3 has 14 amino acids. Unmatched junction bases numbered 3, after V lost 6 bases and J lost 0 bases. Germline loops: CDR1 MDHEN, CDR2 SYDVKM.

This clone was seen a few times. The rearrangement links TRBV18 to TRBJ2-1, with TRBD1 matching 8 bases. The CDR3 covers 16 residues. Per germline, CDR1 KGHSH and CDR2 LQKENI. The junction had 12 bases not matched to a gene; V was cut back by 5 bases and J by 6 bases. In DNA, the CDR3 is TGTGCCAGCTCAACTCTCGGACAGGGTTCTTCCAATGAGCAGTTCTTC. Translating it yields CASSTLGQGSSNEQFF.

V gene TRBV6-5 combines with J gene TRBJ1-4; D is perhaps TRBD1 (6 bases). Trimming stripped 3 bases from V and 8 bases from J, with 13 bases between. Germline V gene sequence: CDR1 MNHEY, CDR2 SVGAGI. The CDR3 consists of 14 residues. CDR3 amino acids: CASSYTETGEKLFF. CDR3 DNA sequence: TGTGCCAGCAGTTATACCGAAACAGGGGAAAAACTGTTTTTT.

This clone showed up just once. The chain is built from TRBV27 and TRBJ2-2; TRBD1 is a possible D gene (5 bases). The CDR3 covers 14 residues. From germline, CDR1 is MNHEY and CDR2 SMNVEV (reference sequence). Trimming stripped 5 bases from V and 6 bases from J, with 13 bases between. The CDR3 coding sequence is TGTGCCAGCAGTCCAACCCAGGGTCCCGGGGAGCTGTTTTTT. It encodes CASSPTQGPGELFF.

The chain uses TRBV4-3 and TRBJ1-1, with 7 bases lining up with TRBD1. The germline V gene has CDR1 LGHNA and CDR2 YSLEER. The CDR3 length is 18 residues. Losses at the gene ends were 0 bases for V and 4 bases for J; bases not matched to a gene: 14. CDR3 in DNA: TGCGCCAGCAGCCAAGACCCCCCCCAGTCAGGGGGTGCCACTGAAGCTTTCTTT. It yields the protein CASSQDPPQSGGATEAFF.

The J gene is TRBJ2-3, the V gene TRBV5-1; D possibly corresponds to TRBD1 (5 bases). Trimming left V 4 bases short and J 6 bases short, with 12 bases between. Germline V lookup: CDR1 SGHRS, CDR2 YFSETQ. The CDR3 length is 13 residues. CDR3 amino acids: CASSPGQRDTQYF. CDR3 coding DNA: TGCGCCAGCAGCCCCGGACAACGGGATACGCAGTATTTT.

The gene calls are TRBV19 and TRBJ2-1; 13 positions agree with TRBD2. Germline trimming cut 5 bases from V and 9 bases from J; bases unmatched to any gene: 7. The germline gives CDR1 LNHDA, CDR2 SQIVND (reference sequence). The CDR3 runs to 15 residues. CDR3 sequence: CASSRTSGSLGEQFF. CDR3 nucleotide sequence: TGTGCCAGTAGTCGGACTAGCGGGAGCTTGGGTGAGCAGTTCTTC. The full variable domain, rest sourced from reference TRBV19 and TRBJ2-1, is DGGITQSPKYLFRKEGQNVTLSCEQNLNHDAMYWYRQDPGQGLRLIYYSQIVNDFQKGDIAEGYSVSREKKESFPLTVTSAQKNPTAFYLCASSRTSGSLGEQFFGPGTRLTVL.

The chain employs TRBV5-1 and TRBJ2-7, with D possibly being TRBD2 (6 bases). The CDR3 consists of 15 residues. V gave up 2 bases and J gave up 0 bases, with 12 bases separating them. The germline V gene has CDR1 SGHRS and CDR2 YFSETQ. The CDR3: CASSLGTHLSYEQYF. For the CDR3, the DNA is TGCGCCAGCAGCTTAGGGACTCACCTCTCCTACGAGCAGTACTTC. Variable domain in full (rest from reference TRBV5-1 and TRBJ2-7): KAGVTQTPRYLIKTRGQQVTLSCSPISGHRSVSWYQQTPGQGLQFLFEYFSETQRNKGNFPGRFSGRQFSNSRSEMNVSTLELGDSALYLCASSLGTHLSYEQYFGPGTRLTVT.

J is TRBJ2-7 and V is TRBV7-9; tentatively, D is TRBD2 (5 bases). Trimming stripped 5 bases from V and 0 bases from J, with 14 bases between. This CDR3 contains 15 residues. Germline V gene lookup returns CDR1 SEHNR and CDR2 FQNEAQ (reference sequence). CDR3 loop: CASSPSAARSYEQYF. The DNA of the CDR3 is TGTGCCAGCAGCCCCTCAGCGGCGCGCTCCTACGAGCAGTACTTC.

The rearrangement uses TRBV29-1 and TRBJ2-1; a possible D gene is TRBD1 (6 bases). V lost 2 bases and J 3 bases, leaving 11 bases between the germline ends. CDR3 length: 14 residues. Germline V gives CDR1 SQVTM, CDR2 ANQGSEA. The CDR3 nucleotides are TGCAGCGTTGAAATGAGGGGACACTACAATGAGCAGTTCTTC. Translating gives CSVEMRGHYNEQFF.

V usage is TRBV5-1 and J usage is TRBJ2-5, with a weak D call TRBD1 (5 bases). This CDR3 is 15 amino acids long. Germline CDR1 is SGHRS and CDR2 is YFSETQ. The germline V and J ends were trimmed by 1 base and 1 base, with 11 bases remaining between them. The CDR3 DNA is TGCGCCAGCAGCTTGTCTGGGGCAGTCCAAGAGACCCAGTACTTC. This encodes CASSLSGAVQETQYF.

The chain carries TRBV5-8 and TRBJ2-3, with 7 bases lining up with TRBD2. Trimming cost V 1 base and J 1 base; bases outside gene matches: 3. Germline V lookup: CDR1 SGHTS, CDR2 YDEGEE. The length of the CDR3 is 15 residues. The CDR3 region has the DNA TGTGCCAGCAGCTTGTCTAGCGGTCGCACAGATACGCAGTATTTT. It translates to CASSLSSGRTDTQYF.

This chain connects TRBV30 to TRBJ2-6; TRBD1 might be the D (5 bases). Germline V gives CDR1 GTSNPN, CDR2 SVGIG (reference sequence). There are 15 residues in the CDR3. V was pared by 0 bases and J by 0 bases, with 6 bases between. The CDR3 protein is CAWSVQVSGANVLTF. The CDR3, as DNA: TGTGCCTGGAGTGTACAGGTCTCTGGGGCCAACGTCCTGACTTTC.

The rearrangement links TRBV7-6 to TRBJ2-3, with 12 bases identical to TRBD2. Looked up from germline, CDR1 is SGHVS and CDR2 is FNYEAQ. With 4 bases clipped from V and 8 bases from J, the junction kept 13 bases outside the gene matches. The CDR3 has 17 residues. The CDR3 coding sequence is TGTGCCAGCAGCTCGACCACTAGCGGGAGGCACCCGGGTACGCAGTATTTT. This sequence encodes CASSSTTSGRHPGTQYF.

CDR3 loop: CASSPKREPLYNEQFF. The CDR3 bases are TGTGCCAGCAGCCCAAAGCGGGAGCCCCTTTACAATGAGCAGTTCTTC. J is TRBJ2-1 and V is TRBV14; 8 nucleotides agree with TRBD2. J lost 4 bases, V lost 4 bases, and 9 bases had no gene match. This CDR3 is 16 amino acids long. Per germline, CDR1 SGHDN and CDR2 FVKESK.

This chain links TRBV6-1 with TRBJ2-1, with 10 nucleotides matching TRBD2. The CDR3 consists of 17 residues. Germline CDR1 reads MNHNS; CDR2 reads SASEGT. Trimming took 2 bases from V and 5 from J; bases not matched to a gene: 9. Here the CDR3 reads CASSEWVAGGGNNEQFF. In DNA, the CDR3 is TGTGCCAGCAGTGAATGGGTAGCGGGAGGTGGTAACAATGAGCAGTTCTTC.

This chain connects TRBV30 to TRBJ2-1, with TRBD2 identical over 8 bases. CDR3 length: 10 amino acids. The ends lost 8 bases at V and 8 bases at J; junction bases unmatched: 2. The germline V gene has CDR1 GTSNPN and CDR2 SVGIG (reference sequence). The CDR3 here is CARGGHEQFF. The CDR3 DNA reads as TGTGCCCGGGGGGGGCATGAGCAGTTCTTC.

This sequence joins TRBV15 and TRBJ2-1, with 9 bases that match TRBD2. This CDR3 is built from 17 residues. The trim removed 1 base at V and 5 bases at J, leaving 9 bases unmatched. Per the germline V gene, CDR1 is LNHNV and CDR2 is YYDKDF (reference sequence). This chain's CDR3 is CATSRVVIGTSNNEQFF. The DNA of the CDR3 is TGTGCCACCAGCAGAGTCGTGATAGGGACTAGCAACAATGAGCAGTTCTTC.

This clone was detected a few times. This chain connects TRBV11-1 to TRBJ2-6; 9 nucleotides agree with TRBD2. The CDR3 is 17 amino acids. Germline V gene lookup returns CDR1 SGHAT and CDR2 FQDESV (reference sequence). The J segment lost 3 bases and the V segment lost 5 bases, leaving 8 bases of the junction unmatched. This chain's CDR3 is CASSRLAGVVGANVLTF. CDR3 DNA: TGTGCCAGCAGCCGTTTAGCGGGAGTGGTTGGGGCCAACGTCCTGACTTTC.

The chain recombines TRBV28 with TRBJ2-5; 10 nucleotides align to TRBD1. Germline CDR1 reads MDHEN; CDR2 reads SYDVKM. CDR3 length: 18 amino acids. J lost 5 bases, V lost 6 bases, and 18 bases had no gene match. CDR3 bases: TGTGCCAGCAGCTATTCGACGGGAGAGACAGGGGGCATGGAGACCCAGTACTTC. Its protein is CASSYSTGETGGMETQYF.

The rearrangement links TRBV6-1 to TRBJ2-7, with 9 positions matching TRBD2. V lost 1 base, J lost 7 bases, and 11 bases stayed unmatched. Per the germline V gene, CDR1 is MNHNS and CDR2 is SASEGT. The CDR3 is made up of 16 amino acids. CDR3 residues: CASSEGRVSLAGEQYF. Written as DNA, the CDR3 is TGTGCCAGCAGTGAAGGTCGAGTCTCGCTAGCGGGAGAGCAGTACTTC.

There are a few counts of this clone. The V and J genes are TRBV5-4 and TRBJ2-4; 7 bases align to TRBD2. J gave up 2 bases and V 5 bases, and 10 bases lay outside the gene matches. CDR1 and CDR2 from the germline V gene are SGHNT and YYREEE (reference sequence). This CDR3 region has 16 residues. The CDR3 region is CASSRGSSSTKNIQYF. For the CDR3, the DNA is TGTGCCAGCAGTCGCGGGAGCTCCTCTACCAAAAACATTCAGTACTTC. Filled out from reference TRBV5-4 and TRBJ2-4, the complete variable domain reads ETGVTQSPTHLIKTRGQQVTLRCSSQSGHNTVSWYQQALGQGPQFIFQYYREEENGRGNFPPRFSGLQFPNYSSELNVNALELDDSALYLCASSRGSSSTKNIQYFGAGTRLSVL.